Listed below are T cell receptor beta chains from one sample, sequenced in a study of technical replicates of blood from several donors. The protocol was immunoSEQ multiplex PCR, while the TCRdb copy is restricted to in-frame clones and leaves out a portion. The sample shows 40,000 to 65,000 clones, just over 85% of them seen only once. Sequencing was performed on PBMCs. The receptors come from a human donor in good health. Some clones in this sample may be carry-over from other donors' samples. Each CDR3 is given with its conserved first and last residue. Fields, in order: clone size, J gene, V gene, D gene, CDR3 protein, CDR3 DNA. D genes are given only for firm matches. The size entry is marked missing in some rows and otherwise reads once, few, many or a size class.

clone_size: once; j_call: TRBJ2-7; v_call: TRBV4-3; d_call: .; cdr3_aa: CASSQEGRQYEQYF; cdr3_nt: TGCGCCAGCAGCCAAGAGGGCAGACAATACGAGCAGTACTTC
clone_size: .; j_call: TRBJ1-1; v_call: TRBV30; d_call: .; cdr3_aa: CAWERGGSGWGTEAFF; cdr3_nt: TGTGCCTGGGAACGGGGGGGCTCTGGTTGGGGCACTGAAGCTTTCTTT
clone_size: .; j_call: TRBJ2-3; v_call: TRBV11-3; d_call: .; cdr3_aa: CASSHTGDTQYF; cdr3_nt: TGTGCCAGCAGCCACACCGGGGATACGCAGTATTTT
clone_size: .; j_call: TRBJ2-7; v_call: TRBV7-3; d_call: TRBD1; cdr3_aa: CASSIFRDRGCEQYF; cdr3_nt: TGTGCCAGCAGCATCTTTCGGGACAGGGGCTGCGAGCAGTACTTC
clone_size: .; j_call: TRBJ2-1; v_call: TRBV7-9; d_call: TRBD2; cdr3_aa: CASSSSGGYNEQFF; cdr3_nt: TGTGCCAGCAGCTCTTCGGGGGGGTACAATGAGCAGTTCTTC
clone_size: few; j_call: TRBJ1-2; v_call: TRBV4-2; d_call: .; cdr3_aa: CASSQEVQGNYGYTF; cdr3_nt: TGTGCCAGCAGCCAAGAGGTCCAGGGGAACTATGGCTACACCTTC
clone_size: .; j_call: TRBJ1-2; v_call: TRBV5-1; d_call: TRBD1; cdr3_aa: CASRRQGAEMWDSGYTF; cdr3_nt: TGCGCCAGCCGCCGGCAGGGGGCGGAGATGTGGGATTCTGGCTACACCTTC
clone_size: few; j_call: TRBJ2-7; v_call: TRBV7-3; d_call: TRBD2; cdr3_aa: CASSSVSLAGGNEQYF; cdr3_nt: TGTGCCAGCAGCTCCGTTAGCCTAGCGGGAGGGAACGAGCAGTACTTC
clone_size: .; j_call: TRBJ2-5; v_call: TRBV18; d_call: TRBD2; cdr3_aa: CASSPSIAGGQETQYF; cdr3_nt: TGTGCCAGCTCACCGTCAATAGCGGGGGGTCAAGAGACCCAGTACTTC
clone_size: .; j_call: TRBJ1-2; v_call: TRBV7-6; d_call: TRBD1; cdr3_aa: CASTRGPGYGYTF; cdr3_nt: TGTGCCAGCACCAGGGGGCCTGGCTATGGCTACACCTTC
clone_size: .; j_call: TRBJ2-1; v_call: TRBV27; d_call: TRBD2; cdr3_aa: CASRRQVAGEDNEQFF; cdr3_nt: TGTGCCAGCAGGCGTCAGGTAGCGGGAGAGGACAATGAGCAGTTCTTC
clone_size: .; j_call: TRBJ2-2; v_call: TRBV7-2; d_call: TRBD1; cdr3_aa: CASSLAGQGRTGELFF; cdr3_nt: TGTGCCAGCAGCTTAGCGGGACAGGGGAGGACCGGGGAGCTGTTTTTT
clone_size: .; j_call: TRBJ2-1; v_call: TRBV4-2; d_call: TRBD2; cdr3_aa: CASSQAGTSPYNEQFF; cdr3_nt: TGTGCCAGCAGCCAAGCCGGGACTAGCCCCTACAATGAGCAGTTCTTC
clone_size: once; j_call: TRBJ2-2; v_call: TRBV4-3; d_call: TRBD2; cdr3_aa: CASSPGLAGGLTGELFF; cdr3_nt: TGCGCCAGCAGCCCGGGACTAGCGGGAGGTCTTACCGGGGAGCTGTTTTTT
clone_size: .; j_call: TRBJ2-3; v_call: TRBV7-3; d_call: TRBD2; cdr3_aa: CASSLVGTSGRAVDTQYF; cdr3_nt: TGTGCCAGCAGCTTAGTAGGCACTAGCGGGAGGGCCGTAGATACGCAGTATTTT
clone_size: .; j_call: TRBJ2-1; v_call: TRBV11-3; d_call: TRBD2; cdr3_aa: CASSLEAGEVTYNEQFF; cdr3_nt: TGTGCCAGCAGCTTAGAAGCGGGAGAGGTCACCTACAATGAGCAGTTCTTC
clone_size: .; j_call: TRBJ2-7; v_call: TRBV27; d_call: .; cdr3_aa: CASSLFGGFSYEQYF; cdr3_nt: TGTGCCAGCAGTTTATTCGGAGGTTTTTCCTACGAGCAGTACTTC
clone_size: .; j_call: TRBJ2-3; v_call: TRBV9; d_call: .; cdr3_aa: CASSVGQGSRTDTQYF; cdr3_nt: TGTGCCAGCAGCGTAGGGCAGGGTTCGCGCACAGATACGCAGTATTTT
clone_size: .; j_call: TRBJ2-4; v_call: TRBV4-3; d_call: TRBD1; cdr3_aa: CASSTGTGVNIQYF; cdr3_nt: TGCGCCAGCAGCACCGGGACAGGGGTAAACATTCAGTACTTC
clone_size: .; j_call: TRBJ2-7; v_call: TRBV9; d_call: TRBD1; cdr3_aa: CASSVERQGYEQYF; cdr3_nt: TGTGCCAGCAGCGTAGAGAGACAGGGCTACGAGCAGTACTTC
clone_size: .; j_call: TRBJ2-1; v_call: TRBV7-9; d_call: TRBD2; cdr3_aa: CASSYEGGSSEQFF; cdr3_nt: TGTGCCAGCAGCTACGAAGGCGGGAGTAGTGAGCAGTTCTTC
clone_size: .; j_call: TRBJ2-3; v_call: TRBV15; d_call: TRBD1; cdr3_aa: CATSRDYGRGRSTDTQYF; cdr3_nt: TGTGCCACCAGCAGAGATTATGGAAGGGGGCGAAGCACAGATACGCAGTATTTT
clone_size: .; j_call: TRBJ2-1; v_call: TRBV30; d_call: TRBD2; cdr3_aa: CAWSLSGSHNEQFF; cdr3_nt: TGTGCCTGGAGCCTTAGCGGGAGCCACAATGAGCAGTTCTTC
clone_size: .; j_call: TRBJ1-1; v_call: TRBV23-1; d_call: TRBD1; cdr3_aa: CASSQPGTGRANTEAFF; cdr3_nt: TGCGCCAGCAGTCAACCCGGGACAGGGAGGGCGAACACTGAAGCTTTCTTT
clone_size: .; j_call: TRBJ2-5; v_call: TRBV13; d_call: .; cdr3_aa: CASSPWGRQETQYF; cdr3_nt: TGTGCCAGCAGCCCTTGGGGGCGGCAAGAGACCCAGTACTTC
clone_size: .; j_call: TRBJ1-6; v_call: TRBV14; d_call: .; cdr3_aa: CASSTRLNRNSPLHF; cdr3_nt: TGTGCCAGCAGCACCCGTCTCAATCGGAATTCACCCCTCCACTTT
clone_size: .; j_call: TRBJ2-3; v_call: TRBV4-1; d_call: .; cdr3_aa: CASSQVSSTQYF; cdr3_nt: TGCGCCAGCAGCCAAGTTAGTAGTACGCAGTATTTT
clone_size: .; j_call: TRBJ1-1; v_call: TRBV6-5; d_call: .; cdr3_aa: CAAEQGGGTEAFF; cdr3_nt: TGTGCCGCAGAACAGGGAGGGGGAACTGAAGCTTTCTTT
clone_size: .; j_call: TRBJ2-7; v_call: TRBV5-4; d_call: .; cdr3_aa: CASSLAPDRFRSYEQYF; cdr3_nt: TGTGCCAGCAGCCTTGCCCCTGACAGGTTCCGCTCCTACGAGCAGTACTTC
clone_size: .; j_call: TRBJ1-5; v_call: TRBV4-3; d_call: .; cdr3_aa: CASSQDWGDYKPQHF; cdr3_nt: TGCGCCAGCAGCCAAGATTGGGGAGATTATAAGCCCCAGCATTTT
clone_size: .; j_call: TRBJ1-1; v_call: TRBV4-2; d_call: .; cdr3_aa: CASSQNAGNTEAFF; cdr3_nt: TGTGCCAGCAGCCAAAACGCAGGGAACACTGAAGCTTTCTTT
clone_size: .; j_call: TRBJ1-2; v_call: TRBV6-5; d_call: .; cdr3_aa: CASSYSDLGGGYTF; cdr3_nt: TGTGCCAGCAGTTACTCGGATTTGGGGGGTGGCTACACCTTC
clone_size: once; j_call: TRBJ1-1; v_call: TRBV9; d_call: .; cdr3_aa: CASSVGTSGGRGTEAFF; cdr3_nt: TGTGCCAGCAGCGTAGGTACCTCCGGGGGGAGGGGCACTGAAGCTTTCTTT
clone_size: .; j_call: TRBJ1-1; v_call: TRBV7-2; d_call: .; cdr3_aa: CASSRSRANTEAFF; cdr3_nt: TGTGCCAGCAGCCGGAGTCGAGCAAACACTGAAGCTTTCTTT
clone_size: .; j_call: TRBJ2-1; v_call: TRBV15; d_call: TRBD2; cdr3_aa: CATSLRLAGYNEQFF; cdr3_nt: TGTGCCACCAGCCTACGTCTAGCGGGTTACAATGAGCAGTTCTTC
clone_size: .; j_call: TRBJ1-1; v_call: TRBV5-4; d_call: .; cdr3_aa: CASSLGAAEAFF; cdr3_nt: TGTGCCAGCAGCTTGGGCGCCGCTGAAGCTTTCTTT
clone_size: .; j_call: TRBJ2-1; v_call: TRBV7-3; d_call: TRBD2; cdr3_aa: CASSLRPSGTYNEQFF; cdr3_nt: TGTGCCAGCAGCTTAAGGCCTAGCGGGACCTACAATGAGCAGTTCTTC
clone_size: .; j_call: TRBJ2-1; v_call: TRBV30; d_call: .; cdr3_aa: CAWSLGHSSYNEQFF; cdr3_nt: TGTGCCTGGAGTCTGGGCCACAGCTCCTACAATGAGCAGTTCTTC
clone_size: .; j_call: TRBJ1-1; v_call: TRBV27; d_call: .; cdr3_aa: CASSFRVNTEAFF; cdr3_nt: TGTGCCAGCAGTTTCCGGGTGAACACTGAAGCTTTCTTT
clone_size: .; j_call: TRBJ1-1; v_call: TRBV10-3; d_call: TRBD1; cdr3_aa: CAISEDDRGGTEAFF; cdr3_nt: TGTGCCATCAGTGAGGACGACAGGGGGGGCACTGAAGCTTTCTTT
clone_size: .; j_call: TRBJ2-1; v_call: TRBV11-1; d_call: .; cdr3_aa: CASSWAGNEQFF; cdr3_nt: TGTGCCAGCAGCTGGGCAGGGAATGAGCAGTTCTTC
clone_size: .; j_call: TRBJ2-7; v_call: TRBV9; d_call: TRBD1; cdr3_aa: CASSVGDRNSYEQYF; cdr3_nt: TGTGCCAGCAGCGTAGGGGACAGGAACTCCTACGAGCAGTACTTC
clone_size: .; j_call: TRBJ2-5; v_call: TRBV7-8; d_call: .; cdr3_aa: CASTPNGVNLQETQYF; cdr3_nt: TGTGCCAGTACCCCGAACGGGGTGAACCTCCAAGAGACCCAGTACTTC
clone_size: .; j_call: TRBJ2-7; v_call: TRBV5-1; d_call: .; cdr3_aa: CASSHRDNLYEQYF; cdr3_nt: TGCGCCAGCAGCCACCGGGACAACCTGTACGAGCAGTACTTC
clone_size: .; j_call: TRBJ2-7; v_call: TRBV29-1; d_call: .; cdr3_aa: CSVNGDSDSYEQYF; cdr3_nt: TGCAGCGTTAATGGGGACTCGGACTCCTACGAGCAGTACTTC
clone_size: .; j_call: TRBJ1-4; v_call: TRBV18; d_call: .; cdr3_aa: CASSPIDRPPNEKLFF; cdr3_nt: TGTGCCAGCTCCCCGATAGACAGACCTCCTAATGAAAAACTGTTTTTT
clone_size: .; j_call: TRBJ1-1; v_call: TRBV10-3; d_call: .; cdr3_aa: CAISVHGQPNTEAFF; cdr3_nt: TGTGCCATCAGTGTGCACGGACAGCCGAACACTGAAGCTTTCTTT
clone_size: .; j_call: TRBJ1-2; v_call: TRBV28; d_call: TRBD1; cdr3_aa: CASSLDGTAGNGYTF; cdr3_nt: TGTGCCAGCAGTTTAGACGGGACAGCAGGGAATGGCTACACCTTC
clone_size: .; j_call: TRBJ2-3; v_call: TRBV7-3; d_call: TRBD1; cdr3_aa: CASSRTGPDTQYF; cdr3_nt: TGTGCCAGCAGCCGGACAGGGCCAGATACGCAGTATTTT
clone_size: .; j_call: TRBJ2-3; v_call: TRBV5-1; d_call: TRBD2; cdr3_aa: CASSLALVAGADTQYF; cdr3_nt: TGCGCCAGCAGCTTGGCCTTGGTAGCGGGGGCGGATACGCAGTATTTT
clone_size: .; j_call: TRBJ2-1; v_call: TRBV5-1; d_call: TRBD2; cdr3_aa: CASSLATSGVYNEQFF; cdr3_nt: TGCGCCAGCAGCTTGGCTACTAGCGGGGTTTACAATGAGCAGTTCTTC
clone_size: few; j_call: TRBJ1-5; v_call: TRBV5-8; d_call: TRBD1; cdr3_aa: CASVQGVSHGNQPQHF; cdr3_nt: TGTGCCAGCGTCCAGGGGGTATCTCATGGCAATCAGCCCCAGCATTTT
clone_size: .; j_call: TRBJ1-5; v_call: TRBV19; d_call: .; cdr3_aa: CASRSGHTYSNQPQHF; cdr3_nt: TGTGCCAGTAGGTCGGGACACACATATAGCAATCAGCCCCAGCATTTT